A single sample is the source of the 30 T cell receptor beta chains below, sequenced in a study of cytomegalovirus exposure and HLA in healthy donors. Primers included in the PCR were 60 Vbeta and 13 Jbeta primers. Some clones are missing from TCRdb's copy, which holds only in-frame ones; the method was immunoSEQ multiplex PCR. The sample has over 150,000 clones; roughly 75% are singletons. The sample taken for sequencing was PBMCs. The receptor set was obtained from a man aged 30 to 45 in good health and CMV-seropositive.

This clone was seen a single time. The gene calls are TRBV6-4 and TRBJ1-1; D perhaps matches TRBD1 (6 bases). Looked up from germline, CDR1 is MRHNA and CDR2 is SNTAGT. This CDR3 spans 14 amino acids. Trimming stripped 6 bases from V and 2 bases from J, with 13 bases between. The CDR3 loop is CASSPTGANTEAFF. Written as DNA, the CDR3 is TGTGCCAGCAGCCCGACAGGAGCTAACACTGAAGCTTTCTTT.

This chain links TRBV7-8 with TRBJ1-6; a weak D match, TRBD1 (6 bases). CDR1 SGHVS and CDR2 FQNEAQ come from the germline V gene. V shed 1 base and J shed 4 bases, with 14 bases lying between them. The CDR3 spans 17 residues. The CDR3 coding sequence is TGTGCCAGCAGCTTAGGGCCAGGGGAGGGGTATAATTCACCCCTCCACTTT. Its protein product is CASSLGPGEGYNSPLHF.

CDR3 DNA sequence: TGTGCCAGCAGCTTAGGGCTAGCGGGGACCTACAATGAGCAGTTCTTC. It translates to CASSLGLAGTYNEQFF. This chain connects TRBV7-9 to TRBJ2-1; TRBD2 agrees at 9 bases. The CDR3 length is 16 residues. Trimming removed 1 base from V and 2 bases from J; junction bases left unmatched: 3. Looked up from germline, CDR1 is SEHNR and CDR2 is FQNEAQ (reference sequence). The complete variable domain, with remaining parts taken from reference TRBV7-9 and TRBJ2-1, reads DTGVSQNPRHKITKRGQNVTFRCDPISEHNRLYWYRQTLGQGPEFLTYFQNEAQLEKSRLLSDRFSAERPKGSFSTLEIQRTEQGDSAMYLCASSLGLAGTYNEQFFGPGTRLTVL.

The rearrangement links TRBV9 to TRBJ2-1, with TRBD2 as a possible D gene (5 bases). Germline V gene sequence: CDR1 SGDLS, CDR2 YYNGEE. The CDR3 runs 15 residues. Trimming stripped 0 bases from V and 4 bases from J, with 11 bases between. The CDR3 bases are TGTGCCAGCAGCGTAGACGGGGTAGGGTACAATGAGCAGTTCTTC. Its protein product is CASSVDGVGYNEQFF.

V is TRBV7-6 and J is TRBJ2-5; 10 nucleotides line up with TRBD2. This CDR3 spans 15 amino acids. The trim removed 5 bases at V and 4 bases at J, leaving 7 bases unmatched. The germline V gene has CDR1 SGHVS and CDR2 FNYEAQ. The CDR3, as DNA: TGTGCCAGCAGCCCGGGACTAGCGAGGGGAGAGACCCAGTACTTC. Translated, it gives CASSPGLARGETQYF.

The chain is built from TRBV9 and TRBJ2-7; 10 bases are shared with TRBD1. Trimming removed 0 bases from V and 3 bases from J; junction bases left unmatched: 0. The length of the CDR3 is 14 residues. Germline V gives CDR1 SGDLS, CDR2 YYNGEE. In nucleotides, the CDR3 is TGTGCCAGCAGCGTAGGGGACAGGGGCTACGAGCAGTACTTC. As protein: CASSVGDRGYEQYF.

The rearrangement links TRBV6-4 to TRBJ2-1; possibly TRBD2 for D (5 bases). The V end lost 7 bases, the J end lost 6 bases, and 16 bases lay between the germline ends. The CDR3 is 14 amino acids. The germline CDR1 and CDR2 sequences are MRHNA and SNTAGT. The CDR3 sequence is CASKRTREGNEQFF. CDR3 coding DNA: TGTGCCAGCAAGCGGACGAGGGAAGGCAATGAGCAGTTCTTC.

CDR3 in amino acids: CASPTRDTEAFF. For the CDR3, the DNA is TGTGCCAGCCCTACCAGGGACACTGAAGCTTTCTTT. The J gene is TRBJ1-1, the V gene TRBV6-5; TRBD1 is a possible D gene (5 bases). Germline V gene lookup returns CDR1 MNHEY and CDR2 SVGAGI. Trimming pared 8 bases from V and 3 bases from J, leaving 10 bases between. The CDR3 runs to 12 residues.

Here the CDR3 reads CASSARQFPGNTIYF. In nucleotides, the CDR3 is TGTGCCAGCAGCGCCCGACAGTTCCCTGGAAACACCATATATTTT. The V and J genes are TRBV7-2 and TRBJ1-3; possibly TRBD1 for D (5 bases). This CDR3 is built from 15 residues. The V gene lost 5 bases and the J gene lost 2 bases, with 13 bases spanning the gap. CDR1 and CDR2 from the germline V gene are SGHTA and FQGNSA.

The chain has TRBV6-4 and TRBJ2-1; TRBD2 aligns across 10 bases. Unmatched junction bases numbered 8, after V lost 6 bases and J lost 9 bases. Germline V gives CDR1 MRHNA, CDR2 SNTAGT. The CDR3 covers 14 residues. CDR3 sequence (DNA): TGTGCCAGCAGACAAGCGGGAGGGCCAGGTGAGCAGTTCTTC. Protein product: CASRQAGGPGEQFF.

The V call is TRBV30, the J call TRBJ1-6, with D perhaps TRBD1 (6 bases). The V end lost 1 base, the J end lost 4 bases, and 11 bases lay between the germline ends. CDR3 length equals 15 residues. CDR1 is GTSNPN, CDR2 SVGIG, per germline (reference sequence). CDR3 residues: CAWSGGGSYNSPLHF. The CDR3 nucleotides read TGTGCCTGGAGTGGGGGGGGCTCTTATAATTCACCCCTCCACTTT.

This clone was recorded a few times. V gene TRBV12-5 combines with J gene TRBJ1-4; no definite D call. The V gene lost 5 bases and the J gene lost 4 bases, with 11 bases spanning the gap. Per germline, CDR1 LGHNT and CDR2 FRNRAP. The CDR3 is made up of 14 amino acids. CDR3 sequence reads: CASGTQAGNEKLFF. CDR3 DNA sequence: TGTGCTAGTGGTACTCAAGCCGGTAATGAAAAACTGTTTTTT.

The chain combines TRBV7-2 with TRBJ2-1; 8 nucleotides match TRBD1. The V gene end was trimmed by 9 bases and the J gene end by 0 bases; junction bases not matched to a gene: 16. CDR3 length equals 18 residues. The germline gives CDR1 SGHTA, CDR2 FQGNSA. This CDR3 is CASSQPGQVISSYNEQFF. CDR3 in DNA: TGTGCCAGTTCGCAGCCGGGACAGGTAATTAGCTCCTACAATGAGCAGTTCTTC.

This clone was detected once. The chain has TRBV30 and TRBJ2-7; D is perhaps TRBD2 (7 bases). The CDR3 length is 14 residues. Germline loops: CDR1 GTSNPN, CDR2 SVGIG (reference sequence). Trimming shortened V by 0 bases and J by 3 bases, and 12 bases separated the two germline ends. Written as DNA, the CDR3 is TGTGCCTGGAGTGTACCGGGGGGCGGCTACGAGCAGTACTTC. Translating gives CAWSVPGGGYEQYF.

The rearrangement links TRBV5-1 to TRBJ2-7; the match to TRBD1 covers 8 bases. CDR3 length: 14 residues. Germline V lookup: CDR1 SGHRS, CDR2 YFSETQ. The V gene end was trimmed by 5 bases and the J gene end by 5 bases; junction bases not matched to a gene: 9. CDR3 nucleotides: TGCGCCAGCAGACCTGGACAGGGAAACAACGAGCAGTACTTC. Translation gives CASRPGQGNNEQYF.

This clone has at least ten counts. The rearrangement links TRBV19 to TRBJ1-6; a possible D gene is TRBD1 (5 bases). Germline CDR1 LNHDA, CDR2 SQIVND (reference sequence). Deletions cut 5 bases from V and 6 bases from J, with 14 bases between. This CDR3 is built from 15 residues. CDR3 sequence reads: CASSVRDFLNSPLHF. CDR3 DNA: TGTGCCAGTAGTGTCCGGGACTTCCTTAATTCACCCCTCCACTTT.

The CDR3 DNA sequence: TGTGCCAGCAGCCCCTCTGGGGGACAAACGAACGAGCAGTACTTC. It codes for CASSPSGGQTNEQYF. The rearrangement joins TRBV9 to TRBJ2-7, with D possibly TRBD1 on 6 matching bases. The V and J ends lost 4 bases and 5 bases respectively, with 19 bases between them. The CDR3 consists of 15 residues. Germline values: CDR1 SGDLS, CDR2 YYNGEE.

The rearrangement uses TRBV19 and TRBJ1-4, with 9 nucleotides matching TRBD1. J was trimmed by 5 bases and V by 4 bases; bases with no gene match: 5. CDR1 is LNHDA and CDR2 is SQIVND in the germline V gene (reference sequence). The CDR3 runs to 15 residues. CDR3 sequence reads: CASSTGTGRNEKLFF. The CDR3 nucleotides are TGTGCCAGTAGTACCGGGACAGGGAGAAATGAAAAACTGTTTTTT. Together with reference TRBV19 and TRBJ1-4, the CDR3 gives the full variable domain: DGGITQSPKYLFRKEGQNVTLSCEQNLNHDAMYWYRQDPGQGLRLIYYSQIVNDFQKGDIAEGYSVSREKKESFPLTVTSAQKNPTAFYLCASSTGTGRNEKLFFGSGTQLSVL.

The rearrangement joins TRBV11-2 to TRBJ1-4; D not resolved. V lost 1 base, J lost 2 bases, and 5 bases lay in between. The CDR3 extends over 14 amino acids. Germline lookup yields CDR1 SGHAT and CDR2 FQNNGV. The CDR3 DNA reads TGTGCCAGCAGCTTAGGGGCTACTAATGAAAAACTGTTTTTT. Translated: CASSLGATNEKLFF.

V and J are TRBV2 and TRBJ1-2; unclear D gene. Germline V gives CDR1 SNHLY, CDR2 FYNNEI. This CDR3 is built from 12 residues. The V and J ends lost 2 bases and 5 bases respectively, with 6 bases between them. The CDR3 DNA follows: TGTGCCAGCAGTGAAAGCGGTTATGGCTACACCTTC. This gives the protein CASSESGYGYTF. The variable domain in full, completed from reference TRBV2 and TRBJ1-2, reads EPEVTQTPSHQVTQMGQEVILRCVPISNHLYFYWYRQILGQKVEFLVSFYNNEISEKSEIFDDQFSVERPDGSNFTLKIRSTKLEDSAMYFCASSESGYGYTFGSGTRLTVV.

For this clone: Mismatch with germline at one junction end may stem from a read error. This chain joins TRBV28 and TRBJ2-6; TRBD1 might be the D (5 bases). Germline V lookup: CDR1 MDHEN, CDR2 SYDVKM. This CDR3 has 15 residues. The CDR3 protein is CASRTTDAGADVLTF. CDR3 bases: TGTGCCAGCAGAACGACAGACGCTGGGGCCGACGTCCTGACTTTC.

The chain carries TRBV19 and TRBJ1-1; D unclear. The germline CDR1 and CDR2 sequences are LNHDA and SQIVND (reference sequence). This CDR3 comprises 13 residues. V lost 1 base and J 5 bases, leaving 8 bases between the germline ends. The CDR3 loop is CASSIGGSTEAFF. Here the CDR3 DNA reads TGTGCCAGTAGTATAGGAGGGTCGACTGAAGCTTTCTTT.

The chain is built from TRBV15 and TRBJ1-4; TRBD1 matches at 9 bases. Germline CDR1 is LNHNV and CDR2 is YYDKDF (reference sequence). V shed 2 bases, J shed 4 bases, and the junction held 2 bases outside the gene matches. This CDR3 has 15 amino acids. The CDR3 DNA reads TGTGCCACCAGCAGACAGACAGGGGGTAATGAAAAACTGTTTTTT. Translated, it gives CATSRQTGGNEKLFF.

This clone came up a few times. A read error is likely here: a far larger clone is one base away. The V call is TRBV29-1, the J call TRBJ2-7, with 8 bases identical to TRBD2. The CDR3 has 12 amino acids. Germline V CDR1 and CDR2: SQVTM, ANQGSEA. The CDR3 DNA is TGCAGCGTTGTCTTCCGGGGGGGCGAGCTGTACTTC. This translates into CSVVFRGGELYF.

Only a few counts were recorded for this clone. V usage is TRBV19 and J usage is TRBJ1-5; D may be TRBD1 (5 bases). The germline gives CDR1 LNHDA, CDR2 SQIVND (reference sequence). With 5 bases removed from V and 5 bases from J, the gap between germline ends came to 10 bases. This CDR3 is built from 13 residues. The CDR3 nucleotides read TGTGCCAGTAGTCTCGGAGGGGATCAGCCCCAGCATTTT. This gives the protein CASSLGGDQPQHF.

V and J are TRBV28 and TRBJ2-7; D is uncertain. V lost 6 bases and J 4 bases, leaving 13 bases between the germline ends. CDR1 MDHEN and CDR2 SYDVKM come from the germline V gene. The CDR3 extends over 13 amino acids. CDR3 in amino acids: CASSSPTEYEQYF. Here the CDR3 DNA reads TGTGCCAGCAGCTCCCCCACAGAATACGAGCAGTACTTC.

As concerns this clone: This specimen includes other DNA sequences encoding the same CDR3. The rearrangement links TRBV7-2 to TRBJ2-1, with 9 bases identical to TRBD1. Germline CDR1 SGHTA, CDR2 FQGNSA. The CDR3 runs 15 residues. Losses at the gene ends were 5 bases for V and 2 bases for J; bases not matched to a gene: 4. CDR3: CASSLGQGTYNEQFF. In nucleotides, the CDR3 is TGTGCCAGCAGCCTCGGACAGGGGACCTACAATGAGCAGTTCTTC.

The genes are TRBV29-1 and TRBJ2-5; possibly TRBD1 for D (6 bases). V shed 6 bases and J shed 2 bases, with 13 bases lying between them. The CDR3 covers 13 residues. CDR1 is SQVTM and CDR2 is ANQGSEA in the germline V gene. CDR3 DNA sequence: TGCAGCGTCTCCGACAGGTCACAAGAGACCCAGTACTTC. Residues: CSVSDRSQETQYF.

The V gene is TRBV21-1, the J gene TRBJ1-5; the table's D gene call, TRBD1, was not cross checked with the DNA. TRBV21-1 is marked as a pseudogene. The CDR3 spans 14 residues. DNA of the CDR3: TGTGCCAGCAGCAAAGCGGCAGGGGGTCAGCCCCAGCATTTT. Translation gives CASSKAAGGQPQHF.

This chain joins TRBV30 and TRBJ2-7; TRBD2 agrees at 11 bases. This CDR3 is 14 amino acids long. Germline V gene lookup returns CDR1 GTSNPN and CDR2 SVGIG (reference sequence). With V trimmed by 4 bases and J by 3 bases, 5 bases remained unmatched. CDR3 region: CAWTRLAGFYEQYF. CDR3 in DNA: TGTGCCTGGACGAGACTAGCGGGATTCTACGAGCAGTACTTC.